This paragraph covers one T cell receptor beta chain sequence. This sample is part of a study of cytomegalovirus exposure and HLA in healthy donors. V lost 0 bases to trimming and J lost 2 bases, with 10 bases between them. CDR1 is MGHRA, CDR2 YSYEKL, per germline. CDR3 length: 15 residues. It was with 60 Vbeta and 13 Jbeta primers that the PCR ran. The protocol was immunoSEQ multiplex PCR, while the TCRdb copy is restricted to in-frame clones and leaves out a portion. The sample shows under 200,000 clones, 84% of them seen only once. The rearrangement links TRBV4-1 to TRBJ1-2; unclear D gene. This TCR was recovered from a man in his thirties or forties in good health and CMV-seronegative. Sequences were obtained from PBMCs. The CDR3 loop reads CASSQDGQRNYGYTF. CDR3 nucleotide sequence: TGCGCCAGCAGCCAAGATGGTCAGCGGAACTATGGCTACACCTTC.